The rows below give T cell receptor beta chains drawn from one sample of a study of T-cell memory formation after mild COVID-19. TCRdb reprocessed the 5' RACE reads via MiXCR and lists one record per CDR3 protein. Of 450,000 to 700,000 distinct CDR3 sequences listed, around 17% are singletons. The sample taken for sequencing was PBMCs or a T cell subset sorted from them (not recorded which). These TCRs come from an adult woman who had mild COVID-19 (a few samples of this study predate the infection). Cell type and time point are not known. CDR3s include the opening cysteine and the closing phenylalanine or tryptophan. The order of the fields is J gene, V gene, clone size, D gene, CDR3 protein, CDR3 DNA. The D gene is left open where the match is weak. Clone size is not always given. Where it is, it says once, few, many or a class for expanded clones.

J gene: TRBJ2-1
V gene: TRBV4-3
clone size: -
D gene: -
CDR3 protein: CASSQHGGAYNEQFF
CDR3 DNA: TGCGCCAGCAGCCAACACGGGGGCGCATACAATGAGCAGTTCTTC

J gene: TRBJ2-5
V gene: TRBV3-1
clone size: -
D gene: -
CDR3 protein: CASSQVVPERTQYF
CDR3 DNA: TGTGCCAGCAGCCAAGTCGTACCCGAGAGGACCCAGTACTTC

J gene: TRBJ2-2
V gene: TRBV24-1
clone size: many
D gene: TRBD1
CDR3 protein: CATSERDRGRTGELFF
CDR3 DNA: TGTGCCACCAGTGAGCGGGACAGGGGGCGTACCGGGGAGCTGTTTTTT

J gene: TRBJ2-2
V gene: TRBV5-4
clone size: few
D gene: -
CDR3 protein: CASSPYQEGAGTGELFF
CDR3 DNA: TGTGCCAGCAGCCCGTACCAGGAGGGGGCGGGCACCGGGGAGCTGTTTTTT

J gene: TRBJ2-1
V gene: TRBV6-2/TRBV6-3
clone size: few
D gene: -
CDR3 protein: CASSYVPRGEQFF
CDR3 DNA: TGTGCCAGCAGTTACGTCCCCCGGGGTGAGCAGTTCTTC

J gene: TRBJ1-1
V gene: TRBV11-3
clone size: few
D gene: -
CDR3 protein: CASSLGAKGRTEAFF
CDR3 DNA: TGTGCCAGCAGCTTGGGAGCTAAGGGAAGGACTGAAGCTTTCTTT

J gene: TRBJ2-7
V gene: TRBV29-1
clone size: -
D gene: -
CDR3 protein: CSVDQTGSYEQYF
CDR3 DNA: TGCAGCGTTGACCAGACAGGCTCCTACGAGCAGTACTTC

J gene: TRBJ2-3
V gene: TRBV27
clone size: few
D gene: -
CDR3 protein: CASSLVFPPRTDTQYF
CDR3 DNA: TGTGCCAGCAGTTTGGTCTTCCCCCCACGCACAGATACGCAGTATTTT

J gene: TRBJ1-2
V gene: TRBV19
clone size: -
D gene: -
CDR3 protein: CASQSRVNYGYTF
CDR3 DNA: TGTGCAAGCCAGTCGCGGGTTAACTATGGCTACACCTTC

J gene: TRBJ2-7
V gene: TRBV12-3/TRBV12-4
clone size: -
D gene: -
CDR3 protein: CASSTQGRSYEQYF
CDR3 DNA: TGTGCCAGCAGTACCCAGGGCCGCTCCTACGAGCAGTACTTC

J gene: TRBJ2-4
V gene: TRBV2
clone size: few
D gene: -
CDR3 protein: CASSDPIAKNIQYF
CDR3 DNA: TGTGCCAGCAGTGATCCGATAGCCAAAAACATTCAGTACTTC

J gene: TRBJ1-2
V gene: TRBV29-1
clone size: many
D gene: -
CDR3 protein: CSAETALNFYGYTF
CDR3 DNA: TGCAGCGCGGAGACAGCCCTCAACTTCTATGGCTACACCTTC

J gene: TRBJ2-5
V gene: TRBV29-1
clone size: -
D gene: -
CDR3 protein: CSAASGSIGETQYF
CDR3 DNA: TGCAGCGCCGCCTCCGGGTCTATCGGGGAGACCCAGTACTTC

J gene: TRBJ2-5
V gene: TRBV7-6
clone size: -
D gene: -
CDR3 protein: CASSPSRGYRQETQYF
CDR3 DNA: TGTGCCAGCAGCCCTTCCCGAGGGTACCGCCAAGAGACCCAGTACTTC

J gene: TRBJ2-7
V gene: TRBV2
clone size: -
D gene: TRBD1
CDR3 protein: CASGQGLGSYEQYF
CDR3 DNA: TGTGCCAGCGGACAGGGTCTGGGTTCCTACGAGCAGTACTTC

J gene: TRBJ2-1
V gene: TRBV2
clone size: few
D gene: TRBD1
CDR3 protein: CASRTDRGHYNEQFF
CDR3 DNA: TGTGCCAGCAGGACTGACAGGGGCCACTACAATGAGCAGTTCTTC

J gene: TRBJ2-1
V gene: TRBV19
clone size: -
D gene: -
CDR3 protein: CASSMLHLKSNEQFF
CDR3 DNA: TGTGCCAGTAGTATGTTACACCTGAAAAGTAATGAGCAGTTCTTC

J gene: TRBJ1-3
V gene: TRBV18
clone size: -
D gene: -
CDR3 protein: CASSPYRAETGNTIYF
CDR3 DNA: TGTGCCAGCTCACCATACAGGGCCGAAACTGGAAACACCATATATTTT

J gene: TRBJ1-1
V gene: TRBV9
clone size: few
D gene: -
CDR3 protein: CASSGTVEDTEAFF
CDR3 DNA: TGTGCCAGCAGCGGGACAGTCGAGGACACTGAAGCTTTCTTT

J gene: TRBJ2-7
V gene: TRBV18
clone size: -
D gene: TRBD1
CDR3 protein: CASSPGDRVSYEQYF
CDR3 DNA: TGTGCCAGCTCACCGGGGGACAGGGTATCCTACGAGCAGTACTTC

J gene: TRBJ2-3
V gene: TRBV20-1
clone size: -
D gene: TRBD1
CDR3 protein: CSALQGDGTDTQYF
CDR3 DNA: TGCAGTGCCTTACAGGGGGACGGCACAGATACGCAGTATTTT

J gene: TRBJ2-5
V gene: TRBV20-1
clone size: -
D gene: TRBD2
CDR3 protein: CTMRASGHGRETQYF
CDR3 DNA: TGCACAATGCGGGCTAGCGGGCATGGGAGAGAGACCCAGTACTTC

J gene: TRBJ1-1
V gene: TRBV12-3/TRBV12-4
clone size: -
D gene: TRBD1
CDR3 protein: CASSQQGPLSEAFF
CDR3 DNA: TGTGCCAGCAGTCAACAGGGGCCCCTTTCTGAAGCTTTCTTT

J gene: TRBJ2-5
V gene: TRBV5-1
clone size: -
D gene: -
CDR3 protein: CASSLGLDQETQYF
CDR3 DNA: TGCGCCAGCAGCTTGGGACTCGACCAAGAGACCCAGTACTTC

J gene: TRBJ2-3
V gene: TRBV27
clone size: few
D gene: TRBD1
CDR3 protein: CASTQDRETDTQYF
CDR3 DNA: TGTGCCAGCACCCAGGACAGGGAAACAGATACGCAGTATTTT

J gene: TRBJ1-6
V gene: TRBV6-5
clone size: -
D gene: -
CDR3 protein: CASSDAGVWSYNSPLHF
CDR3 DNA: TGTGCCAGCAGTGACGCCGGGGTATGGTCCTATAATTCACCCCTCCACTTT

J gene: TRBJ1-1
V gene: TRBV5-1
clone size: -
D gene: -
CDR3 protein: CASSLALGLFTEAFF
CDR3 DNA: TGCGCCAGCAGCTTGGCCCTAGGTCTGTTCACTGAAGCTTTCTTT

J gene: TRBJ1-1
V gene: TRBV29-1
clone size: -
D gene: -
CDR3 protein: CSVERPLNTEAFF
CDR3 DNA: TGCAGCGTTGAACGGCCCTTGAACACTGAAGCTTTCTTT

J gene: TRBJ2-6
V gene: TRBV11-2
clone size: -
D gene: -
CDR3 protein: CASSLAYGREGSGANVLTF
CDR3 DNA: TGTGCCAGCAGCTTAGCTTATGGCAGGGAAGGCTCTGGGGCCAACGTCCTGACTTTC

J gene: TRBJ2-1
V gene: TRBV4-3
clone size: few
D gene: -
CDR3 protein: CASSQVGGLNEQFF
CDR3 DNA: TGCGCCAGCAGCCAGGTTGGAGGGCTCAATGAGCAGTTCTTC

J gene: TRBJ2-1
V gene: TRBV7-6
clone size: -
D gene: TRBD1
CDR3 protein: CASSPTPGQSNEQFF
CDR3 DNA: TGTGCCAGCAGCCCAACACCGGGACAGTCCAATGAGCAGTTCTTC

J gene: TRBJ2-3
V gene: TRBV12-3/TRBV12-4
clone size: -
D gene: -
CDR3 protein: CASSSGRYTDTQYF
CDR3 DNA: TGTGCCAGCAGTTCAGGCCGGTATACAGATACGCAGTATTTT

J gene: TRBJ1-2
V gene: TRBV20-1
clone size: -
D gene: -
CDR3 protein: CSAREWGYTF
CDR3 DNA: TGCAGTGCTCGAGAGTGGGGCTACACCTTC